The 16 T cell receptor beta chains in this list originate from one sample, sequenced in a study of blood T cell repertoires in COVID-19. Some clones are missing from TCRdb's copy, which holds only in-frame ones; the method was immunoSEQ multiplex PCR. In the table there are 200,000 or so clones, less than 90% of which are singletons. The specimen sequenced was peripheral blood. Every receptor here comes from a human donor in a cohort sampled during active COVID-19.

The rearrangement links TRBV5-1 to TRBJ1-2, with 8 bases that match TRBD1. The trim removed 5 bases at V and 0 bases at J, leaving 3 bases unmatched. The length of the CDR3 is 14 residues. The germline gives CDR1 SGHRS, CDR2 YFSETQ. The CDR3 DNA reads as TGCGCCAGCAGTGAACAGGGGGCTAACTATGGCTACACCTTC. This codes for CASSEQGANYGYTF.

This clone has a single count. This rearrangement joins TRBV19 to TRBJ2-3, with 15 bases lining up with TRBD2. CDR3 length: 17 residues. Trimming removed 3 bases from V and 2 bases from J; junction bases left unmatched: 3. Germline V gives CDR1 LNHDA, CDR2 SQIVND (reference sequence). CDR3 in amino acids: CASSMGLAGGYTDTQYF. The CDR3 DNA sequence: TGTGCCAGTAGTATGGGACTAGCGGGGGGTTACACAGATACGCAGTATTTT.

The chain combines TRBV5-6 with TRBJ1-1, with 7 bases aligning to TRBD1. CDR1 and CDR2 from the germline V gene are SGHDT and YYEEEE. Trimming removed 4 bases from V and 2 bases from J; junction bases left unmatched: 14. The CDR3 is made up of 17 amino acids. CDR3 sequence: CASSNRGETGVNTEAFF. CDR3 in DNA: TGTGCCAGCAGCAACAGGGGAGAGACAGGTGTTAACACTGAAGCTTTCTTT.

This rearrangement joins TRBV5-1 to TRBJ2-3; possibly TRBD1 for D (5 bases). Germline-derived CDR1 and CDR2 are SGHRS and YFSETQ. CDR3 length: 14 residues. Between the trimmed V and J ends, which lost 5 bases and 7 bases, there was a span of 17 bases. CDR3 amino acids: CASRDELQGHTQYF. CDR3 bases: TGCGCCAGCAGGGATGAGCTTCAGGGTCATACGCAGTATTTT.

The CDR3 DNA is TGTGCCAGCAGTTTGTCCCAGGGAGAGACCCAGTACTTC. Its translation: CASSLSQGETQYF. J is TRBJ2-5 and V is TRBV12-3 or TRBV12-4; D possibly corresponds to TRBD1 (5 bases). There are 13 residues in the CDR3. Trimming stripped 3 bases from V and 4 bases from J, with 9 bases between.

This clone was observed a single time. This rearrangement joins TRBV29-1 to TRBJ1-2, with D perhaps TRBD1 (5 bases). The length of the CDR3 is 12 residues. Germline CDR1 reads SQVTM; CDR2 reads ANQGSEA. Trimming stripped 8 bases from V and 8 bases from J, with 18 bases between. The CDR3, as DNA: TGCAGCTCCCGTACAGGTTCAAGAGGCTACACCTTC. As protein: CSSRTGSRGYTF.

The chain is built from TRBV27 and TRBJ1-1, with D unresolved. V gave up 7 bases and J gave up 0 bases, with 9 bases separating them. Germline values: CDR1 MNHEY, CDR2 SMNVEV (reference sequence). The CDR3 covers 13 residues. CDR3 sequence reads: CASISGMNTEAFF. CDR3 bases: TGTGCCAGCATTTCGGGGATGAACACTGAAGCTTTCTTT.

V and J are TRBV5-8 and TRBJ1-1; 8 bases match TRBD1. Losses at the gene ends were 4 bases for V and 0 bases for J; bases not matched to a gene: 5. The germline V gene encodes CDR1 SGHTS and CDR2 YDEGEE. CDR3 length: 15 residues. CDR3: CASSTDREVNTEAFF. The CDR3 nucleotides are TGTGCCAGCAGCACGGACAGGGAGGTGAACACTGAAGCTTTCTTT.

This sequence joins TRBV6-5 and TRBJ1-1; D remains ambiguous. Germline V CDR1 and CDR2: MNHEY, SVGAGI. V dropped 2 bases and J dropped 7 bases, with 20 bases sitting between them. The CDR3 spans 16 residues. CDR3 sequence: CASSYEQAGILSEAFF. In DNA form, the CDR3 reads TGTGCCAGCAGTTACGAGCAAGCGGGGATTCTCAGTGAAGCTTTCTTT.

V usage is TRBV4-1 and J usage is TRBJ2-2; 8 positions agree with TRBD1. With 1 base clipped from V and 3 bases from J, the junction kept 4 bases outside the gene matches. CDR1 and CDR2 from the germline V gene are MGHRA and YSYEKL. The CDR3 covers 16 residues. The DNA for the CDR3 is TGCGCCAGCAGCCAAGGACAGGGGTTGTACACCGGGGAGCTGTTTTTT. Amino acids: CASSQGQGLYTGELFF.

The CDR3 loop is CASSRDKRLNNSPLHF. Written as DNA, the CDR3 is TGTGCCAGTAGTAGAGACAAGCGCCTGAATAATTCACCCCTCCACTTT. The chain employs TRBV19 and TRBJ1-6; no clear D gene. Germline V gene data show CDR1 as LNHDA and CDR2 as SQIVND (reference sequence). Deletions cut 4 bases from V and 5 bases from J, with 15 bases between. The CDR3 is made up of 16 amino acids.

The V and J genes are TRBV3-1 (or the pseudogene TRBV3-2) and TRBJ1-4; the match to TRBD1 covers 9 bases. CDR3 size: 14 residues. CDR1 is LGHDT, CDR2 YNNKEL, per germline (reference sequence). V lost 4 bases and J lost 5; bases outside the gene matches: 2. CDR3 coding DNA: TGTGCCAGCAGCCTGGGACAGGGAAATGAAAAACTGTTTTTT. Encoded protein: CASSLGQGNEKLFF.

V usage is TRBV3-1 (or the pseudogene TRBV3-2) and J usage is TRBJ2-1; D perhaps matches TRBD2 (5 bases). Germline CDR1 and CDR2: LGHDT and YNNKEL (reference sequence). The V and J ends lost 1 base and 2 bases respectively, with 18 bases between them. The CDR3 is made up of 18 amino acids. For the CDR3, the DNA is TGTGCCAGCAGCCAAGGGTCAAGCGGAGCCTCCCCCTACAATGAGCAGTTCTTC. Translated, it gives CASSQGSSGASPYNEQFF.

V is TRBV4-1 and J is TRBJ1-1, with D maybe TRBD1 (6 bases). The CDR3 sequence is 16 residues long. The germline gives CDR1 MGHRA, CDR2 YSYEKL. The V gene lost 5 bases and the J gene lost 0 bases, with 16 bases spanning the gap. The CDR3 DNA reads as TGCGCCAGCAGCGAGGACAGTACTTTTTTGAACACTGAAGCTTTCTTT. Residues: CASSEDSTFLNTEAFF.

V gene TRBV3-1 (or the pseudogene TRBV3-2) combines with J gene TRBJ2-7; 7 bases align to TRBD1. CDR3 length: 15 amino acids. CDR1 is LGHDT, CDR2 YNNKEL, per germline (reference sequence). The ends lost 4 bases at V and 2 bases at J; junction bases unmatched: 8. CDR3 nucleotides: TGTGCCAGCAGCCCGACCGGGACAGAGACCTACGAGCAGTACTTC. Its protein product is CASSPTGTETYEQYF.

The V call is TRBV18, the J call TRBJ2-7; 9 nucleotides agree with TRBD1. This CDR3 contains 15 residues. Per the germline V gene, CDR1 is KGHSH and CDR2 is LQKENI. Losses at the gene ends were 0 bases for V and 0 bases for J; bases not matched to a gene: 0. The CDR3 is CASSPPTGGSYEQYF. DNA for the CDR3: TGTGCCAGCTCACCACCGACAGGGGGCTCCTACGAGCAGTACTTC.